The 13 T cell receptor beta chains below all came from one sample that was sequenced in a study of T cells in Graves' hyperthyroidism and ophthalmopathy. RNA transcripts yielded amplified TCR beta CDR3 regions. An initial round of RT-PCR targeting the TCR CDR3 relied on the HTBI primer set. Each CDR3 protein gets one entry after TCRdb re-called the multiplex PCR reads with MiXCR. The data hold around 290,000 distinct CDR3 sequences, with 13% observed a single time. Sequencing was performed on blood. The receptors here all came from a woman in her twenties or thirties with Graves' hyperthyroidism that later progressed to Graves' ophthalmopathy.

Only a few counts were recorded for this clonotype. In DNA, the CDR3 is TGCAGTGCCCGGACAGGAGGTACTGAAAAACTGTTTTTT. This codes for CSARTGGTEKLFF. The V gene is TRBV20-1, the J gene TRBJ1-4; 7 bases align to TRBD1. This CDR3 spans 13 amino acids. Germline loops: CDR1 DFQATT, CDR2 SNEGSKA (reference sequence). V lost 6 bases and J lost 7; bases outside the gene matches: 8.

With respect to this clonotype: Since a much larger clone is just one base distant, this may be a read error. The conserved closing phenylalanine or tryptophan is absent in this CDR3, likely reflecting a read error. The rearrangement uses TRBV7-2 and TRBJ1-2, with unresolved D. Trimming left V 5 bases short and J 5 bases short, with 15 bases between. Germline V CDR1 and CDR2: SGHTA, FQGNSA. This CDR3 contains 14 residues. The CDR3 nucleotides are TGTGCCAGCAGCACCTTCGACGCACAGTATGGCTACACCCTC. Translating it yields CASSTFDAQYGYTL.

This clonotype showed up many times. The V gene is TRBV28, the J gene TRBJ2-3, with 7 bases that match TRBD1. CDR1 is MDHEN, CDR2 SYDVKM, per germline. The V gene end was trimmed by 6 bases and the J gene end by 4 bases; junction bases not matched to a gene: 16. This CDR3 contains 17 residues. The DNA for the CDR3 is TGTGCCAGCAGAGGTGACAGGGAATACGTTGGAGCAGATACGCAGTATTTT. This encodes CASRGDREYVGADTQYF.

This clonotype was seen only a few times. The chain recombines TRBV5-6 with TRBJ1-6, with D perhaps matching TRBD1 (5 bases). Per the germline V gene, CDR1 is SGHDT and CDR2 is YYEEEE. V lost 5 bases and J lost 7, with 13 bases in between. The CDR3 loop spans 14 amino acids. As DNA, the CDR3 is TGTGCCAGCAGGAGAACGGGGCACAATTCACCCCTCCACTTT. Translated: CASRRTGHNSPLHF.

At least ten counts were recorded for this clonotype. V gene TRBV28 combines with J gene TRBJ2-2; D not resolved. Germline CDR1 is MDHEN and CDR2 is SYDVKM. V dropped 5 bases and J dropped 6 bases, with 16 bases sitting between them. This CDR3 is 15 amino acids long. CDR3 sequence: CASSPPVGHPGELFF. Here the CDR3 DNA reads TGTGCCAGCAGTCCCCCCGTCGGGCATCCCGGGGAGCTGTTTTTT.

This clonotype was counted ten times or more. The V call is TRBV7-9, the J call TRBJ2-2; 8 bases fit TRBD2. Germline values: CDR1 SEHNR, CDR2 FQNEAQ (reference sequence). The CDR3 length is 15 residues. Germline trimming cut 5 bases from V and 5 bases from J; bases unmatched to any gene: 7. The CDR3 spells CASSPSGTSTGELFF. CDR3 in DNA: TGTGCCAGCAGCCCATCCGGGACTAGTACCGGGGAGCTGTTTTTT.

Worth noting for this clonotype: A read error is possible here, since a much larger clone lies one base away. The V call is TRBV24-1, the J call TRBJ2-1; 7 nucleotides agree with TRBD1. The CDR3 covers 17 residues. The V gene's germline CDR1 is KGHDR and CDR2 SFDVKD. Germline trimming cut 3 bases from V and 0 bases from J; bases unmatched to any gene: 7. CDR3 coding DNA: TGTGCCACCAGTGATCGAGCACAGGGGCCCTCCTACAATGAGCAGTTCTTC. Encoded protein: CATSDRAQGPSYNEQFF.

This clonotype was detected ten times or more. The chain links TRBV28 to TRBJ2-7; 7 bases are shared with TRBD1. CDR1 is MDHEN, CDR2 SYDVKM, per germline. After removal of 8 bases from V and 0 bases from J, the junction contained 7 bases not matched to a gene. CDR3 length: 14 amino acids. The CDR3, as DNA: TGTGCCAGCCTGAGACAGGGAAGCTCCTACGAGCAGTACTTC. Translation: CASLRQGSSYEQYF. Full variable domain (remainder filled in from reference TRBV28 and TRBJ2-7): DVKVTQSSRYLVKRTGEKVFLECVQDMDHENMFWYRQDPGLGLRLIYFSYDVKMKEKGDIPEGYSVSREKKERFSLILESASTNQTSMYLCASLRQGSSYEQYFGPGTRLTVT.

J is TRBJ2-2 and V is TRBV4-1; 8 bases align to TRBD2. The CDR3 consists of 16 residues. Losses at the gene ends were 2 bases for V and 5 bases for J; bases not matched to a gene: 7. Germline V gene data show CDR1 as MGHRA and CDR2 as YSYEKL. CDR3: CASSQRGTSSTGELFF. In DNA form, the CDR3 reads TGCGCCAGCAGCCAACGCGGGACTAGTAGTACCGGGGAGCTGTTTTTT.

The V and J genes are TRBV3-1 and TRBJ2-2; 11 bases align to TRBD1. Germline V lookup: CDR1 LGHDT, CDR2 YNNKEL (reference sequence). The CDR3 consists of 16 residues. Germline trimming cut 3 bases from V and 8 bases from J; bases unmatched to any gene: 8. The CDR3 bases are TGTGCCAGCAGCCATCCCAGGACAGGGGGCGCGGGGGAGCTGTTTTTT. Translated: CASSHPRTGGAGELFF.

A few counts support this clonotype. The chain is built from TRBV6-1 and TRBJ2-1; the match to TRBD1 covers 7 bases. V trimming: 0 bases; J trimming: 3 bases; junction bases outside the gene matches: 8. Germline CDR1 is MNHNS and CDR2 is SASEGT. The CDR3 length is 17 residues. In DNA form, the CDR3 reads TGTGCCAGCAGTGAAGCCCCGACAGGGATTGACTACAATGAGCAGTTCTTC. Its translation is CASSEAPTGIDYNEQFF.

This clonotype was seen ten or more times. The genes are TRBV6-5 and TRBJ2-7, with D unresolved. The V end was cut by 0 bases, the J end by 4 bases, with 19 bases between. From germline, CDR1 is MNHEY and CDR2 SVGAGI. The CDR3 is made up of 17 amino acids. CDR3 region: CASSYSALDSPRYEQYF. The CDR3 DNA is TGTGCCAGCAGTTACTCTGCTCTCGACTCGCCTAGGTACGAGCAGTACTTC.

This clonotype showed up many times. The chain recombines TRBV30 with TRBJ1-6; perhaps TRBD1 as D (5 bases). Germline assignment: CDR1 GTSNPN and CDR2 SVGIG (reference sequence). V was pared by 3 bases and J by 6 bases, with 15 bases between. The CDR3 loop spans 15 amino acids. The CDR3 DNA reads as TGTGCCTGGAGGTCGAGCGGCAGGGTTAATTCACCCCTCCACTTT. Protein: CAWRSSGRVNSPLHF.